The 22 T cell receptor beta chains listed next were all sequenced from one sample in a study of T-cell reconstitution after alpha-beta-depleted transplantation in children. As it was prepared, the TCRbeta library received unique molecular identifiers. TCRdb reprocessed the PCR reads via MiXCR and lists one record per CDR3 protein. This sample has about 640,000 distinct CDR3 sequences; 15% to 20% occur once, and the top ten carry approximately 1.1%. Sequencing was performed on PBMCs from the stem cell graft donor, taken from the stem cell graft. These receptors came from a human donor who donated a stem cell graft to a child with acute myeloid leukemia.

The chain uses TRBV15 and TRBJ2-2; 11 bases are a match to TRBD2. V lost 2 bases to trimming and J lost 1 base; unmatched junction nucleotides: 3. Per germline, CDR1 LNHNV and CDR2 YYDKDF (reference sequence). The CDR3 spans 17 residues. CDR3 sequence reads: CATSRPSGGQNTGELFF. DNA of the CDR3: TGTGCCACCAGCAGACCTAGCGGGGGGCAGAACACCGGGGAGCTGTTTTTT.

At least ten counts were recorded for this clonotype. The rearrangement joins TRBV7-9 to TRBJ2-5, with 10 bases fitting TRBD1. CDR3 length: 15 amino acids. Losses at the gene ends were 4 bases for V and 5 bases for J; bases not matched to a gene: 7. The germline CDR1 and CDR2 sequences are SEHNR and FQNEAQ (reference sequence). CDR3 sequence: CASSSGQGFRETQYF. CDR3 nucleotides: TGTGCCAGCAGCTCGGGACAGGGGTTTCGGGAGACCCAGTACTTC. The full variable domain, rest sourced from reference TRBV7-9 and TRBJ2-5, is DTGVSQNPRHKITKRGQNVTFRCDPISEHNRLYWYRQTLGQGPEFLTYFQNEAQLEKSRLLSDRFSAERPKGSFSTLEIQRTEQGDSAMYLCASSSGQGFRETQYFGPGTRLLVL.

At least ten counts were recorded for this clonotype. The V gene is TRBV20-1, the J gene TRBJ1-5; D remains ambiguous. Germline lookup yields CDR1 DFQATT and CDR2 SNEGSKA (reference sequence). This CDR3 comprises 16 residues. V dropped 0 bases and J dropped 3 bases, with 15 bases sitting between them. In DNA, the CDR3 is TGCAGTGCTAGAGAAGCGTCAGAGAACTTCAATCAGCCCCAGCATTTT. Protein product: CSAREASENFNQPQHF.

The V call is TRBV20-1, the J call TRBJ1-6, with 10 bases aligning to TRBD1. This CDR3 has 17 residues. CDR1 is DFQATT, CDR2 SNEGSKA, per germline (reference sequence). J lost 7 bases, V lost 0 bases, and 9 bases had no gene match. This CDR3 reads CSARDARQGAMNSPLHF. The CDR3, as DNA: TGCAGTGCTAGAGACGCCCGACAGGGGGCGATGAATTCACCCCTCCACTTT.

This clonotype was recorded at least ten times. The CDR3 bases are TGTGCCAGCAAGGGACAGGGAAACCACAATGAGCAGTTCTTC. Its protein product is CASKGQGNHNEQFF. The V gene is TRBV9, the J gene TRBJ2-1; 9 bases fit TRBD1. Trimming removed 6 bases from V and 5 bases from J; junction bases left unmatched: 6. The CDR3 sequence is 14 residues long. Germline lookup yields CDR1 SGDLS and CDR2 YYNGEE.

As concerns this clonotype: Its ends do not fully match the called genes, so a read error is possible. The CDR3 DNA follows: TGTGCCAGCCAATCCGGTACCGGGCAGCTGTTTTTT. It translates to CASQSGTGQLFF. The rearrangement uses TRBV18 and TRBJ2-2; D is unresolved. This CDR3 contains 12 residues. The germline CDR1 and CDR2 sequences are KGHSH and LQKENI.

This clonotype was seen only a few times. The CDR3 bases are TGTGCCAGCAGCTCTACTCTAGCGGGGTCAAGCGAGCAGTACTTC. Translating it yields CASSSTLAGSSEQYF. This chain connects TRBV7-9 to TRBJ2-7; 9 bases fit TRBD2. CDR1 and CDR2 from the germline V gene are SEHNR and FQNEAQ (reference sequence). The J segment lost 6 bases and the V segment lost 4 bases, leaving 10 bases of the junction unmatched. The CDR3 consists of 15 residues.

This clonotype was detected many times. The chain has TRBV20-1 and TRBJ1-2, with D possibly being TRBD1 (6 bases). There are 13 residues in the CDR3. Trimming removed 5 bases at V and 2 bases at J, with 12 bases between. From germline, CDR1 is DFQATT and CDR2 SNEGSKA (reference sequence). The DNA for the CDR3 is TGCAGTGCTGGGGCAGGGGCGAACTATGGCTACACCTTC. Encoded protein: CSAGAGANYGYTF.

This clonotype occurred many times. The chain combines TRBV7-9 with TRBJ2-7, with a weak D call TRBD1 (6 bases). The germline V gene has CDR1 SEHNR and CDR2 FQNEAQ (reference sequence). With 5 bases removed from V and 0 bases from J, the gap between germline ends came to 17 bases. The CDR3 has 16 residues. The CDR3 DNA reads TGTGCCAGCAGCCCGACGACAGGCTGGAGCTCCTACGAGCAGTACTTC. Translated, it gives CASSPTTGWSSYEQYF.

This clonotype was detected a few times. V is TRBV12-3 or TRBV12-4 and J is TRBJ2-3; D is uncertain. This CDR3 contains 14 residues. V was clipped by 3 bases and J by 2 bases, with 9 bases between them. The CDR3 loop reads CASSFVKFTDTQYF. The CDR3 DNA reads TGTGCCAGCAGTTTCGTAAAGTTCACAGATACGCAGTATTTT.

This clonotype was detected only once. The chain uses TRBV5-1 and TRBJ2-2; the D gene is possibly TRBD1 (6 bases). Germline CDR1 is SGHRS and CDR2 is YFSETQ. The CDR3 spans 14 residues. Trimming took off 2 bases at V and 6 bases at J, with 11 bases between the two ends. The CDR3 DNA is TGCGCCAGCAGCTTATACACAGGGTCCGGGGAGCTGTTTTTT. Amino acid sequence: CASSLYTGSGELFF.

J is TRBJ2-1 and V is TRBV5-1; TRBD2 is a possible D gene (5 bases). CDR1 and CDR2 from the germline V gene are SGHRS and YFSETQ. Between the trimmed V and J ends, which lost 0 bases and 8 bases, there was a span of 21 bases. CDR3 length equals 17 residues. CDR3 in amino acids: CASSLGGWEYSADEQFF. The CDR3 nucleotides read TGCGCCAGCAGCTTGGGGGGTTGGGAGTATTCGGCCGATGAGCAGTTCTTC.

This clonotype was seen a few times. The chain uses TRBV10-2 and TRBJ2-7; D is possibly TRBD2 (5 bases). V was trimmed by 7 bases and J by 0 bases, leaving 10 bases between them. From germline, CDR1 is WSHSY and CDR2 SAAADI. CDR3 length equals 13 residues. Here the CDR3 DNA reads TGCGCCAGCACTCGGGGTTCCTCCTACGAGCAGTACTTC. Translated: CASTRGSSYEQYF.

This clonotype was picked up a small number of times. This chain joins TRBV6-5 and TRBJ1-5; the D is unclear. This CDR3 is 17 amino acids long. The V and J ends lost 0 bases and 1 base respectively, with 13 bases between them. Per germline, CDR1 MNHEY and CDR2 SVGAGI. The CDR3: CASSYSTPSLSNQPQHF. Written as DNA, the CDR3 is TGTGCCAGCAGTTACTCGACCCCCAGTTTAAGCAATCAGCCCCAGCATTTT.

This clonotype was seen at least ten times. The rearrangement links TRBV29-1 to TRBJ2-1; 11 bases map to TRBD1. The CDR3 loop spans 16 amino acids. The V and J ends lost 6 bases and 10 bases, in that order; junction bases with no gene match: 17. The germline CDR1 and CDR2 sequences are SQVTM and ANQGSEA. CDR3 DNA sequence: TGCAGCGTCCCGGCAGGGAGAGGACAGGGGGCCTTGGAGCAGTTCTTC. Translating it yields CSVPAGRGQGALEQFF.

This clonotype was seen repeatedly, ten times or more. This CDR3 reads CASSYSTGLMNTEAFF. CDR3 nucleotides: TGCGCCAGCAGCTATAGTACAGGCCTAATGAACACTGAAGCTTTCTTT. V usage is TRBV5-1 and J usage is TRBJ1-1; maybe TRBD1 (5 bases). There are 16 residues in the CDR3. Looked up from germline, CDR1 is SGHRS and CDR2 is YFSETQ. V was pared by 3 bases and J by 0 bases, with 15 bases between.

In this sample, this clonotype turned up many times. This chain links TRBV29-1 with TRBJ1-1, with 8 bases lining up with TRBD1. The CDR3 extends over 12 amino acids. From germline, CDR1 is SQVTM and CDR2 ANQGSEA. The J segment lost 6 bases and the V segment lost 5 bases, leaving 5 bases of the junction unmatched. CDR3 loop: CSVSGQVPEAFF. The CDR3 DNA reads TGCAGCGTTTCGGGACAGGTTCCTGAAGCTTTCTTT. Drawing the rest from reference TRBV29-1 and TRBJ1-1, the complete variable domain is SAVISQKPSRDICQRGTSLTIQCQVDSQVTMMFWYRQQPGQSLTLIATANQGSEATYESGFVIDKFPISRPNLTFSTLTVSNMSPEDSSIYLCSVSGQVPEAFFGQGTRLTVV.

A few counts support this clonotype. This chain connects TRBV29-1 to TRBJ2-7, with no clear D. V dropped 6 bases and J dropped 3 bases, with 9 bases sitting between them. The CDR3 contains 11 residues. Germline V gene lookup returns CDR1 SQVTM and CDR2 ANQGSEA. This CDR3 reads CSVQKNYEQYF. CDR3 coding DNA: TGCAGCGTCCAAAAGAACTACGAGCAGTACTTC.

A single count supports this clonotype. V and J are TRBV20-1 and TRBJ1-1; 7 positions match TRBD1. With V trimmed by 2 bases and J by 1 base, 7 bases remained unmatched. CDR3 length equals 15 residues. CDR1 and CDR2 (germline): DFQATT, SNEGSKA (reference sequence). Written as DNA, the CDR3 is TGCAGTGCTAGACCGATGGACAGGAAGAACACTGAAGCTTTCTTT. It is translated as CSARPMDRKNTEAFF.

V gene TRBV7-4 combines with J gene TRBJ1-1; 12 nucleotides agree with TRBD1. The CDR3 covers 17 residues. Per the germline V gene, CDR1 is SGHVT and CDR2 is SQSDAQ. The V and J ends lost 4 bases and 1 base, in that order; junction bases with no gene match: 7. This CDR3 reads CASSSPGQGAENTEAFF. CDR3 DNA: TGTGCCAGCAGCTCGCCGGGACAGGGGGCTGAGAACACTGAAGCTTTCTTT. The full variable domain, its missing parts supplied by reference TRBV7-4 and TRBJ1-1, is GAGVSQSPRYKVAKRGRDVALRCDSISGHVTLYWYRQTLGQGSEVLTYSQSDAQRDKSGRPSGRFSAERPERSVSTLKIQRTEQGDSAVYLCASSSPGQGAENTEAFFGQGTRLTVV.

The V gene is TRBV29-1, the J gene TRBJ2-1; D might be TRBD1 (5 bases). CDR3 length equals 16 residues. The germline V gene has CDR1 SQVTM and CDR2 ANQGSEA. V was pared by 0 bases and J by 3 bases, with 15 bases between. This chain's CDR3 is CSVEDSRESFYNEQFF. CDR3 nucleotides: TGCAGCGTTGAAGATTCCAGGGAATCCTTCTACAATGAGCAGTTCTTC.

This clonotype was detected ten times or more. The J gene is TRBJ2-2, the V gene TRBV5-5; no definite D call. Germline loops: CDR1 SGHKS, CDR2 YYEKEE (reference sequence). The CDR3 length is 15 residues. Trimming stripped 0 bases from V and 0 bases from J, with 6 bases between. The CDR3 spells CASSLGHSNTGELFF. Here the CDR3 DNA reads TGTGCCAGCAGCTTGGGACATTCGAACACCGGGGAGCTGTTTTTT.